This T cell receptor beta chain comes out of a study of shared clonotypes between healthy human individuals. Trimming removed 4 bases from V and 2 bases from J, with 12 bases in between. The CDR3 loop spans 14 amino acids. Germline loops: CDR1 SGHDN, CDR2 FVKESK. Cells designated naive CD8 were CD45RO-negative and were positively selected for CCR7, with terminally differentiated effector memory CD45RA+ cells excluded. Study-level findings and limits: What rarefaction showed was incomplete sorted-subset sequencing despite large depth.

Note on this clone: What it recognizes is unknown.

The data were produced by immunoSEQ multiplex PCR, yet TCRdb's version contains in-frame clones alone and is incomplete. This table holds hundreds of thousands of clones, 80% to 95% found once. Sequencing input: naive CD8+ T cells sorted from blood. The V and J genes are TRBV14 and TRBJ2-7; the D is unclear. The receptor was isolated from a man in his thirties or forties in good health. The CDR3 DNA sequence: TGTGCCAGCAGCCTTTTTACTCGAACCTACGAGCAGTACTTC. This sequence encodes CASSLFTRTYEQYF.